The next 23 T cell receptor beta chains were all read from a single sample in a study of blood T cells in healthy people across ages. Together with a sample-barcoded 5' primer, a J-beta primer mix was included in a second PCR lasting roughly 6 to 12 cycles. TCRdb used MiXCR to reprocess the 5' RACE reads, holding one entry per CDR3 protein. The sample shows hundreds of thousands of distinct CDR3 sequences, around half of them seen only once. The specimen was blood. Receptors were obtained from a man older than 75 in good health.

This clonotype has more than one count but fewer than ten. V and J are TRBV3-1 and TRBJ2-5, with D hard to call. Germline CDR1 and CDR2: LGHDT and YNNKEL (reference sequence). This CDR3 region has 18 residues. Trimming shortened V by 5 bases and J by 1 base, and 23 bases separated the two germline ends. The CDR3 loop reads CASSLRKGADRAQETQYF. As DNA, the CDR3 is TGTGCCAGCAGCTTACGTAAAGGTGCGGATAGGGCCCAAGAGACCCAGTACTTC.

The J gene is TRBJ1-4, the V gene TRBV30; D remains unclear. Germline CDR1 is GTSNPN and CDR2 is SVGIG (reference sequence). This CDR3 contains 11 residues. Trimming took 5 bases from V and 7 from J, leaving 8 bases between them. The CDR3 here is CAWRAGEKLFF. The CDR3 coding sequence is TGTGCCTGGCGAGCAGGTGAAAAACTGTTTTTT. Full variable domain (outside the CDR3, taken from reference TRBV30 and TRBJ1-4): SQTIHQWPATLVQPVGSPLSLECTVEGTSNPNLYWYRQAAGRGLQLLFYSVGIGQISSEVPQNLSASRPQDRQFILSSKKLLLSDSGFYLCAWRAGEKLFFGSGTQLSVL.

J is TRBJ1-2 and V is TRBV6-5; possibly TRBD1 for D (6 bases). Trimming shortened V by 7 bases and J by 8 bases, and 26 bases separated the two germline ends. The CDR3 length is 16 residues. CDR1 is MNHEY, CDR2 SVGAGI, per germline. The chain's CDR3 is CASISPRGGAFGGYTF. Written as DNA, the CDR3 is TGTGCCAGCATCTCCCCTCGGGGGGGCGCGTTTGGAGGCTACACCTTC.

A few counts support this clonotype. The chain links TRBV2 to TRBJ2-1; 11 nucleotides align to TRBD2. The V gene end was trimmed by 6 bases and the J gene end by 4 bases; junction bases not matched to a gene: 5. CDR3 length: 15 residues. Germline values: CDR1 SNHLY, CDR2 FYNNEI. CDR3 protein: CASRPLAGGYNEQFF. The CDR3 DNA follows: TGTGCCAGCAGACCCCTAGCGGGAGGATACAATGAGCAGTTCTTC. Full variable domain (missing parts from reference TRBV2 and TRBJ2-1): EPEVTQTPSHQVTQMGQEVILRCVPISNHLYFYWYRQILGQKVEFLVSFYNNEISEKSEIFDDQFSVERPDGSNFTLKIRSTKLEDSAMYFCASRPLAGGYNEQFFGPGTRLTVL.

This chain joins TRBV6-5 and TRBJ1-4, with D possibly TRBD1 on 5 matching bases. This CDR3 is 14 amino acids long. V was trimmed by 4 bases and J by 5 bases, leaving 11 bases between them. Germline lookup yields CDR1 MNHEY and CDR2 SVGAGI. The CDR3 reads CASSSGGRNEKLFF. In DNA, the CDR3 is TGTGCCAGCAGTTCCGGGGGTCGGAATGAAAAACTGTTTTTT.

There are a few counts of this clonotype. Here the CDR3 reads CASSLGGTGRNYEQYF. CDR3 DNA sequence: TGCGCCAGCAGCTTGGGCGGGACAGGGCGTAACTACGAGCAGTACTTC. The rearrangement uses TRBV5-1 and TRBJ2-7; 9 nucleotides agree with TRBD1. Germline values: CDR1 SGHRS, CDR2 YFSETQ. The CDR3 has 16 amino acids. J lost 3 bases, V lost 0 bases, and 7 bases had no gene match.

This clonotype was seen a handful of times. The chain uses TRBV7-2 and TRBJ2-5; 7 nucleotides match TRBD1. J lost 2 bases, V lost 4 bases, and 13 bases had no gene match. The CDR3 has 17 residues. Germline CDR1 and CDR2: SGHTA and FQGNSA. Written as DNA, the CDR3 is TGTGCCAGCAGCTCCACTCCCAGAAGACAGGGTCAAGAGACCCAGTACTTC. It yields the protein CASSSTPRRQGQETQYF. The full variable domain, rest sourced from reference TRBV7-2 and TRBJ2-5, is GAGVSQSPSNKVTEKGKDVELRCDPISGHTALYWYRQSLGQGLEFLIYFQGNSAPDKSGLPSDRFSAERTGGSVSTLTIQRTQQEDSAVYLCASSSTPRRQGQETQYFGPGTRLLVL.

This clonotype was seen a handful of times. The V and J genes are TRBV2 and TRBJ2-3; no reliable D call. Trimming stripped 8 bases from V and 14 bases from J, with 23 bases between. This CDR3 spans 13 amino acids. Germline V CDR1 and CDR2: SNHLY, FYNNEI. The DNA of the CDR3 is TGTGCCAGCCTCACCGGGCCTCCAGGTTGGGCGTATTTT. Translation: CASLTGPPGWAYF.

This clonotype was picked up a small number of times. The chain links TRBV4-2 to TRBJ2-3, with 9 bases fitting TRBD1. Germline loops: CDR1 LGHNA, CDR2 YNFKEQ. This CDR3 has 16 amino acids. J was trimmed by 1 base and V by 4 bases; bases with no gene match: 6. The CDR3 nucleotides are TGTGCCAGCAGCCCCACAGGGGGCGCGCGCACAGATACGCAGTATTTT. Translating it yields CASSPTGGARTDTQYF.

The chain links TRBV5-1 to TRBJ2-5; tentatively, D is TRBD1 (5 bases). CDR3 length: 18 residues. V lost 1 base and J lost 0, with 19 bases in between. The germline V gene has CDR1 SGHRS and CDR2 YFSETQ. The CDR3 loop reads CASSLTTAEQVNQETQYF. In nucleotides, the CDR3 is TGCGCCAGCAGCTTGACAACGGCCGAACAGGTCAACCAAGAGACCCAGTACTTC.

The chain carries TRBV4-1 and TRBJ1-4, with 9 bases aligning to TRBD1. V lost 5 bases to trimming and J lost 8 bases; unmatched junction nucleotides: 9. The germline gives CDR1 MGHRA, CDR2 YSYEKL. CDR3 length: 15 amino acids. The CDR3 is CASSVRQGETEKLFF. CDR3 nucleotide sequence: TGCGCCAGCAGCGTCCGACAGGGGGAAACGGAAAAACTGTTTTTT.

The V call is TRBV29-1, the J call TRBJ1-2; 7 positions agree with TRBD1. The CDR3 is made up of 12 amino acids. CDR1 and CDR2 from the germline V gene are SQVTM and ANQGSEA. The ends lost 8 bases at V and 8 bases at J; junction bases unmatched: 11. The CDR3 loop is CSSEEGARGYTF. Here the CDR3 DNA reads TGCAGCTCCGAGGAGGGGGCGAGAGGCTACACCTTC. The variable domain in full, completed from reference TRBV29-1 and TRBJ1-2, reads SAVISQKPSRDICQRGTSLTIQCQVDSQVTMMFWYRQQPGQSLTLIATANQGSEATYESGFVIDKFPISRPNLTFSTLTVSNMSPEDSSIYLCSSEEGARGYTFGSGTRLTVV.

This clonotype was seen only once. Mismatch with germline at one junction end may stem from a read error. The chain is built from TRBV4-2 and TRBJ1-3, with 7 positions matching TRBD1. CDR1 and CDR2 (germline): LGHNA, YNFKEQ. This CDR3 region has 15 residues. CDR3: CASSEEGTAGNTIYF. The CDR3 nucleotides read TGTGCCAGCAGCGAAGAAGGGACAGCTGGAAACACCATATATTTT.

This chain connects TRBV2 to TRBJ2-4; D is perhaps TRBD1 (6 bases). TRBJ2-5 matches the DNA end more closely, so the J call is doubtful. CDR3 size: 15 residues. Germline-derived CDR1 and CDR2 are SNHLY and FYNNEI. The CDR3 region is CASSEGGRVGETQYF. The CDR3 bases are TGTGCCAGCAGTGAAGGGGGGCGGGTCGGCGAGACCCAGTACTTC.

Only a few counts were recorded for this clonotype. The V and J genes are TRBV5-1 and TRBJ2-3, with 11 bases fitting TRBD2. The CDR3 is 17 residues long. V lost 4 bases, J lost 0 bases, and 7 bases stayed unmatched. CDR1 is SGHRS and CDR2 is YFSETQ in the germline V gene. Written as DNA, the CDR3 is TGCGCCAGCAGCCCCCGGACTAGCGGGTCTAGCACAGATACGCAGTATTTT. This gives the protein CASSPRTSGSSTDTQYF.

The V gene is TRBV28, the J gene TRBJ2-1; weak D call: TRBD2 (5 bases). With 5 bases removed from V and 10 bases from J, the gap between germline ends came to 15 bases. There are 13 residues in the CDR3. Per the germline V gene, CDR1 is MDHEN and CDR2 is SYDVKM. CDR3 DNA: TGTGCCAGCAGTGCGGGTCTCGCGGCCGAGCAGTTCTTC. It encodes CASSAGLAAEQFF.

This clonotype was detected only a few times. V usage is TRBV28 and J usage is TRBJ2-1, with D hard to call. This CDR3 has 12 residues. Per the germline V gene, CDR1 is MDHEN and CDR2 is SYDVKM. V was cut by 5 bases and J by 3 bases, with 5 bases left in between. The CDR3 DNA reads as TGTGCCAGCAGTACCCTCTACAATGAGCAGTTCTTC. Its translation: CASSTLYNEQFF.

The rearrangement uses TRBV30 and TRBJ1-5; TRBD1 matches at 9 bases. With 4 bases clipped from V and 7 bases from J, the junction kept 5 bases outside the gene matches. From germline, CDR1 is GTSNPN and CDR2 SVGIG (reference sequence). The CDR3 has 13 residues. CDR3 region: CAWTGQGGQPQHF. CDR3 DNA sequence: TGTGCCTGGACGGGACAGGGCGGGCAGCCCCAGCATTTT.

The chain joins TRBV2 to TRBJ2-3; weak D call: TRBD2 (5 bases). Trimming removed 5 bases from V and 5 bases from J, with 11 bases in between. Germline V gene data show CDR1 as SNHLY and CDR2 as FYNNEI. The CDR3 has 13 residues. The CDR3 sequence is CASSLTAGDTQYF. The CDR3 DNA sequence: TGTGCCAGCAGTTTGACGGCGGGAGATACGCAGTATTTT.

The V and J genes are TRBV12-3 or TRBV12-4 and TRBJ1-2; no clear D gene. V lost 3 bases, J lost 5 bases, and 7 bases lay in between. The CDR3 is 12 residues long. The CDR3 protein is CASSFGSYGYTF. The DNA for the CDR3 is TGTGCCAGCAGTTTTGGAAGTTATGGCTACACCTTC.

The rearrangement uses TRBV28 and TRBJ1-6; 7 bases fit TRBD1. Germline V CDR1 and CDR2: MDHEN, SYDVKM. V was pared by 9 bases and J by 7 bases, with 9 bases of the junction left unmatched. This CDR3 region has 14 residues. The CDR3 reads CASTGEWENSPLHF. In nucleotides, the CDR3 is TGTGCCAGTACAGGGGAGTGGGAGAATTCACCCCTCCACTTT.

The CDR3 DNA is TGTGCCAGCAGTGACCGGACTAGCGGGAGGAACGTCTACGAGCAGTACTTC. This translates into CASSDRTSGRNVYEQYF. V usage is TRBV6-1 and J usage is TRBJ2-4; 14 positions match TRBD2. The better agreement between TRBJ2-7 and the DNA end casts doubt on the J call. Germline assignment: CDR1 MNHNS and CDR2 SASEGT. This CDR3 is built from 17 residues.

The chain couples TRBV7-3 to TRBJ2-1, with D perhaps matching TRBD2 (7 bases). Per germline, CDR1 SGHTA and CDR2 FQGTGA. The V end was cut by 0 bases, the J end by 6 bases, with 15 bases between. This CDR3 is 16 amino acids long. The CDR3 is CASSLTRGGLGNEQFF. The CDR3 coding sequence is TGTGCCAGCAGCTTAACTAGGGGGGGGCTCGGCAATGAGCAGTTCTTC.